This paragraph reports one T cell receptor beta chain. What it binds is unknown. These data originate in a study of T cell repertoires in cytomegalovirus infection. Each CDR3 protein is one row after TCRdb ran MiXCR on the reads. Among approximately 310,000 distinct CDR3 sequences listed, roughly 25% were seen once. This CDR3 has 14 residues. The V gene lost 7 bases and the J gene lost 6 bases, with 15 bases spanning the gap. Study-level findings and limits: Summed frequency of shared TCR beta families picked out CMV carriers who also had the relevant HLA.

The sequence was obtained from a human donor in good health (CMV status not recorded). Some clones in this sample may be carry-over from other donors' samples. Material: cultured PBMCs, obtained from culture after CMV antigen stimulation. The rearrangement uses TRBV12-3 or TRBV12-4 and TRBJ2-2; possibly TRBD1 or TRBD2 for D (6 bases each). The DNA of the CDR3 is TGTGCCAGCACGAGGAGGGGGAGGCCCGGGGAGCTGTTTTTT. It codes for CASTRRGRPGELFF.